This passage covers 3 T cell receptor beta chains from one sample sequenced in a study of identical twins (dated by TCRdb to 2016 to 2017). Libraries were prepared through 5' RACE. Instrument on record: Illumina HiSeq 2000. TCRdb reran the public reads through fastp at Q25 and MiXCR, keeping productive beta chains. Identical CDR3 protein sequences are pooled into one entry, listed with their most common genes and DNA. The sample contains around 510,000 distinct CDR3 sequences, roughly an eighth of them found a single time. The ten largest clonotypes hold approximately 1% of the sample. The sample was also reused in another study, on yellow fever vaccine responses in identical twins.

Sequenced: CD4+ T cells sorted from blood. The receptors originated from a woman between 18 and 30 years old in good health.

The chain carries TRBV19 and TRBJ2-3, with D perhaps matching TRBD1 or TRBD2 (5 bases each). CDR3 length equals 15 residues. Germline values: CDR1 LNHDA, CDR2 SQIVND (reference sequence). Trimming took off 3 bases at V and 2 bases at J, with 12 bases between the two ends. The CDR3 is CASSIGARNTDTQYF. The CDR3 DNA sequence: TGTGCCAGTAGTATCGGGGCAAGAAACACAGATACGCAGTATTTT.

This clonotype was picked up many times. The rearrangement joins TRBV15 to TRBJ2-7; D possibly corresponds to TRBD2 (5 bases). Germline V gene data show CDR1 as LNHNV and CDR2 as YYDKDF (reference sequence). V was cut by 7 bases and J by 2 bases, with 18 bases left in between. The length of the CDR3 is 15 residues. The CDR3 region is CATKSAVSGPYEQYF. As DNA, the CDR3 is TGTGCCACCAAGTCCGCAGTCAGCGGACCCTACGAGCAGTACTTC.

This clonotype came up a few times. DNA for the CDR3: TGTGCCAGCAGTCGGGCAGCGGGGGGGCTAGAGACCCAGTACTTC. This encodes CASSRAAGGLETQYF. The rearrangement joins TRBV7-2 to TRBJ2-5, with TRBD2 matching 10 bases. Germline CDR1 is SGHTA and CDR2 is FQGNSA. The CDR3 has 15 amino acids. The trim removed 6 bases at V and 4 bases at J, leaving 8 bases unmatched.